Presented here are 28 T cell receptor beta chains from one specimen sequenced in a study of cytomegalovirus exposure and HLA in healthy donors. PCR used 60 Vbeta primers and 13 Jbeta primers. The data were produced by immunoSEQ multiplex PCR, yet TCRdb's version contains in-frame clones alone and is incomplete. Seen here are 60,000 to 70,000 clones, around 77% observed once, and the top ten hold 4% to 5.5%. The specimen sequenced was PBMCs. The receptors were gathered from a male donor in good health and CMV-seropositive.

The rearrangement uses TRBV2 and TRBJ1-2, with TRBD1 identical over 7 bases. Germline loops: CDR1 SNHLY, CDR2 FYNNEI. CDR3 size: 13 residues. With V trimmed by 6 bases and J by 7 bases, 8 bases remained unmatched. DNA of the CDR3: TGTGCCAGCAGGAATCAGGGGGTGGTTGGCTACACCTTC. Its translation is CASRNQGVVGYTF.

The chain carries TRBV2 and TRBJ2-1; 8 bases are a match to TRBD1. Germline values: CDR1 SNHLY, CDR2 FYNNEI. CDR3 size: 15 residues. V trimming: 5 bases; J trimming: 5 bases; junction bases outside the gene matches: 8. For the CDR3, the DNA is TGTGCCAGCAGTACTCAGGGGGCGATCGACAATGAGCAGTTCTTC. Amino acids: CASSTQGAIDNEQFF.

V is TRBV11-2 and J is TRBJ2-7, with 9 nucleotides matching TRBD1. CDR1 and CDR2 from the germline V gene are SGHAT and FQNNGV. The V and J ends lost 3 bases and 5 bases, in that order; junction bases with no gene match: 8. The CDR3 sequence is 15 residues long. The CDR3 DNA follows: TGTGCCAGCAGCTTGAGGGGACAGGGTCGCCACGAGCAGTACTTC. This gives the protein CASSLRGQGRHEQYF.

The sample holds a few counts of this clone. The chain joins TRBV19 to TRBJ2-7; TRBD1 aligns across 9 bases. Germline CDR1 and CDR2: LNHDA and SQIVND (reference sequence). J gave up 0 bases and V 6 bases, and 9 bases lay outside the gene matches. The CDR3 runs 16 residues. CDR3 sequence: CASSLKGTGSSYEQYF. The CDR3 region has the DNA TGTGCCAGTAGCCTTAAAGGGACAGGGAGCTCCTACGAGCAGTACTTC.

The chain recombines TRBV7-2 with TRBJ2-1, with 10 bases matching TRBD2. Germline V gene data show CDR1 as SGHTA and CDR2 as FQGNSA. The CDR3 loop spans 17 amino acids. J lost 3 bases, V lost 5 bases, and 10 bases had no gene match. The CDR3 nucleotides are TGTGCCAGCAGCCCTAGGATTAGCGGGGGGCTCTACAATGAGCAGTTCTTC. Protein sequence: CASSPRISGGLYNEQFF.

This clone came up once. The rearrangement joins TRBV27 to TRBJ2-7; a weak D match, TRBD1 (5 bases). V lost 0 bases, J lost 3 bases, and 9 bases lay in between. Germline V gives CDR1 MNHEY, CDR2 SMNVEV (reference sequence). The CDR3 totals 14 residues. DNA of the CDR3: TGTGCCAGCAGTTTATCGGGCAGGGTCTACGAGCAGTACTTC. Translating gives CASSLSGRVYEQYF.

V gene TRBV27 combines with J gene TRBJ2-2, with a possible D match to TRBD2 (6 bases). In germline, CDR1 is MNHEY, CDR2 SMNVEV (reference sequence). V was pared by 7 bases and J by 0 bases, with 18 bases between. The CDR3 loop spans 17 amino acids. CDR3 protein: CASTSLGREANTGELFF. CDR3 bases: TGTGCCAGCACCTCTTTGGGTAGGGAGGCGAACACCGGGGAGCTGTTTTTT.

This sequence joins TRBV5-1 and TRBJ2-2; 7 nucleotides agree with TRBD1. Losses at the gene ends were 4 bases for V and 5 bases for J; bases not matched to a gene: 11. This CDR3 comprises 16 residues. Germline values: CDR1 SGHRS, CDR2 YFSETQ. The CDR3 sequence is CASSPGTALRTGELFF. The CDR3 region has the DNA TGCGCCAGCAGCCCCGGGACAGCCCTTCGGACCGGGGAGCTGTTTTTT.

This clone was counted a single time. The V gene is TRBV27, the J gene TRBJ1-6; 11 nucleotides agree with TRBD1. V lost 5 bases to trimming and J lost 10 bases; unmatched junction nucleotides: 4. CDR1 and CDR2 (germline): MNHEY, SMNVEV (reference sequence). The CDR3 totals 14 residues. CDR3 nucleotide sequence: TGTGCCAGCAGTCCCGGACAGGGGGCATCACCCCTCCACTTT. Amino acids: CASSPGQGASPLHF.

The chain has TRBV4-2 and TRBJ2-6; 7 bases are a match to TRBD1. The V gene's germline CDR1 is LGHNA and CDR2 YNFKEQ. CDR3 size: 20 residues. The J segment lost 0 bases and the V segment lost 0 bases, leaving 11 bases of the junction unmatched. The CDR3 reads CASSQDGTGAPPSGANVLTF. The CDR3, as DNA: TGTGCCAGCAGCCAAGATGGTACAGGGGCCCCCCCCTCTGGGGCCAACGTCCTGACTTTC.

The DNA for the CDR3 is TGTGCCAGCAGCCTCCTCGCCTACGAGCAGTACTTC. Translating it yields CASSLLAYEQYF. The J gene is TRBJ2-7, the V gene TRBV21-1; TRBD2 is taken as the D call from the table, unchecked against the DNA. TRBV21-1 has pseudogene status. The length of the CDR3 is 12 residues.

The chain has TRBV19 and TRBJ2-3; no reliable D call. Trimming pared 8 bases from V and 2 bases from J, leaving 20 bases between. CDR1 is LNHDA, CDR2 SQIVND, per germline (reference sequence). The CDR3 contains 16 residues. The CDR3: CASSRGLGLDTDTQYF. CDR3 DNA sequence: TGTGCCAGTTCCCGTGGGCTGGGCTTGGACACAGATACGCAGTATTTT.

The chain uses TRBV11-2 and TRBJ1-1, with TRBD1 identical over 7 bases. There are 17 residues in the CDR3. J lost 7 bases, V lost 4 bases, and 18 bases had no gene match. Germline assignment: CDR1 SGHAT and CDR2 FQNNGV. The CDR3 DNA reads as TGTGCCAGCAGCTCCCCAACCACAGGGGCCGGACCCAATGAAGCTTTCTTT. Translation gives CASSSPTTGAGPNEAFF.

The chain is built from TRBV7-2 and TRBJ1-1, with 12 bases lining up with TRBD1. The CDR3 contains 14 residues. J gave up 7 bases and V 9 bases, and 9 bases lay outside the gene matches. The germline gives CDR1 SGHTA, CDR2 FQGNSA. In DNA, the CDR3 is TGTGCCAGTATCCGGGACAGGGGGCGGGATGAAGCTTTCTTT. Amino acids: CASIRDRGRDEAFF. Using reference TRBV7-2 and TRBJ1-1 for the parts outside the CDR3, the full variable domain is GAGVSQSPSNKVTEKGKDVELRCDPISGHTALYWYRQSLGQGLEFLIYFQGNSAPDKSGLPSDRFSAERTGGSVSTLTIQRTQQEDSAVYLCASIRDRGRDEAFFGQGTRLTVV.

This rearrangement joins TRBV7-2 to TRBJ2-7; tentative D call: TRBD1 (5 bases). Germline V CDR1 and CDR2: SGHTA, FQGNSA. There are 17 residues in the CDR3. V dropped 4 bases and J dropped 3 bases, with 22 bases sitting between them. CDR3 sequence: CASSWAGVRGSNYEQYF. The CDR3 DNA sequence: TGTGCCAGCAGCTGGGCTGGGGTAAGGGGCTCCAACTACGAGCAGTACTTC. The whole variable domain, remainder taken from reference TRBV7-2 and TRBJ2-7, is GAGVSQSPSNKVTEKGKDVELRCDPISGHTALYWYRQSLGQGLEFLIYFQGNSAPDKSGLPSDRFSAERTGGSVSTLTIQRTQQEDSAVYLCASSWAGVRGSNYEQYFGPGTRLTVT.

The chain is built from TRBV9 and TRBJ2-7; TRBD1 is a possible D gene (6 bases). CDR3 length: 15 residues. Trimming took 4 bases from V and 6 from J, leaving 20 bases between them. Germline CDR1 is SGDLS and CDR2 is YYNGEE. The CDR3 protein is CASSLDPGVLREQYF. The CDR3 bases are TGTGCCAGCAGCCTCGACCCAGGGGTTTTGCGCGAGCAGTACTTC.

The CDR3 DNA reads as TGTGCCAGCAGTTTTATGGAGAACGAGCAGTACTTC. Translating gives CASSFMENEQYF. This chain joins TRBV28 and TRBJ2-7; D is ambiguous. Germline V CDR1 and CDR2: MDHEN, SYDVKM. The V end was cut by 3 bases, the J end by 5 bases, with 8 bases between. There are 12 residues in the CDR3.

The gene calls are TRBV9 and TRBJ2-7; tentative D call: TRBD1 (6 bases). CDR3 length: 15 amino acids. Germline V gene sequence: CDR1 SGDLS, CDR2 YYNGEE. V lost 2 bases to trimming and J lost 0 bases, with 12 bases between them. The CDR3 sequence is CASSVGQSNSYEQYF. In DNA form, the CDR3 reads TGTGCCAGCAGCGTCGGACAGAGTAACTCCTACGAGCAGTACTTC.

In this sample, this clone turned up once. The rearrangement uses TRBV9 and TRBJ1-3; D call uncertain. The length of the CDR3 is 14 residues. CDR1 SGDLS and CDR2 YYNGEE come from the germline V gene. Trimming took off 6 bases at V and 0 bases at J, with 10 bases between the two ends. The CDR3 here is CASTPGYSGNTIYF. Written as DNA, the CDR3 is TGTGCCAGCACACCCGGGTACTCTGGAAACACCATATATTTT.

The rearrangement joins TRBV5-1 to TRBJ1-1; TRBD1 is a possible D gene (5 bases). The V and J ends lost 3 bases and 2 bases respectively, with 17 bases between them. This CDR3 comprises 16 residues. The germline V gene has CDR1 SGHRS and CDR2 YFSETQ. CDR3 DNA sequence: TGCGCCAGCAGCTCCAGACCCAGGGATACTAACACTGAAGCTTTCTTT. Residues: CASSSRPRDTNTEAFF.

This clone was seen more than once but under ten times. This chain links TRBV29-1 with TRBJ2-5; TRBD1 matches at 9 bases. The CDR3 sequence is 14 residues long. Germline V gene data show CDR1 as SQVTM and CDR2 as ANQGSEA. With V trimmed by 6 bases and J by 5 bases, 10 bases remained unmatched. The CDR3 sequence is CSVQQGAVGETQYF. CDR3 in DNA: TGCAGCGTCCAACAGGGGGCAGTGGGGGAGACCCAGTACTTC.

V usage is TRBV29-1 and J usage is TRBJ2-7, with TRBD2 matching over 13 bases. V lost 1 base to trimming and J lost 0 bases; unmatched junction nucleotides: 6. The CDR3 has 17 residues. Per germline, CDR1 SQVTM and CDR2 ANQGSEA. CDR3 in DNA: TGCAGCGTTGAAGGACTAGCGGGGGGCCCGGGCTCCTACGAGCAGTACTTC. It encodes CSVEGLAGGPGSYEQYF.

The rearrangement joins TRBV14 to TRBJ1-3; D is unclear. V lost 0 bases and J 3 bases, leaving 12 bases between the germline ends. The length of the CDR3 is 16 residues. The germline CDR1 and CDR2 sequences are SGHDN and FVKESK. CDR3 sequence: CASSQEGTAVGNTIYF. In DNA form, the CDR3 reads TGTGCCAGCAGCCAAGAAGGTACAGCTGTTGGAAACACCATATATTTT.

This clone is a singleton in its sample. The V gene is TRBV5-4, the J gene TRBJ1-1, with D tentatively TRBD1 (6 bases). Trimming took off 0 bases at V and 1 base at J, with 10 bases between the two ends. This CDR3 has 15 amino acids. The germline CDR1 and CDR2 sequences are SGHNT and YYREEE (reference sequence). The CDR3 nucleotides read TGTGCCAGCAGCTTGGTGAACAGGGAGAACACTGAAGCTTTCTTT. Amino acids: CASSLVNRENTEAFF.

This chain uses TRBV27 with TRBJ2-2; TRBD2 matches at 13 bases. CDR3 length equals 19 residues. With V trimmed by 8 bases and J by 0 bases, 12 bases remained unmatched. The germline CDR1 and CDR2 sequences are MNHEY and SMNVEV (reference sequence). The CDR3 protein is CASFPGLAGPFANTGELFF. In DNA form, the CDR3 reads TGTGCCAGCTTTCCGGGACTAGCGGGACCGTTCGCGAACACCGGGGAGCTGTTTTTT.

The V call is TRBV5-4, the J call TRBJ2-7, with TRBD2 as a possible D gene (5 bases). The CDR3 loop spans 17 amino acids. Deletions cut 3 bases from V and 0 bases from J, with 19 bases between. Germline V gives CDR1 SGHNT, CDR2 YYREEE (reference sequence). CDR3 region: CASSSFPRGYNSYEQYF. CDR3 DNA: TGTGCCAGCAGCTCCTTCCCGCGCGGGTACAACTCCTACGAGCAGTACTTC.

The chain joins TRBV30 to TRBJ2-2; D perhaps matches TRBD2 (5 bases). CDR1 and CDR2 from the germline V gene are GTSNPN and SVGIG (reference sequence). This CDR3 is built from 12 residues. The V end lost 7 bases, the J end lost 4 bases, and 10 bases lay between the germline ends. The CDR3: CASRGPTGELFF. CDR3 coding DNA: TGTGCCTCCCGGGGTCCCACCGGGGAGCTGTTTTTT.

This chain connects TRBV19 to TRBJ2-2; 9 nucleotides agree with TRBD1. The CDR3 spans 18 residues. The junction had 11 bases not matched to a gene; V was cut back by 5 bases and J by 1 base. CDR1 is LNHDA and CDR2 is SQIVND in the germline V gene (reference sequence). The CDR3 nucleotides are TGTGCCAGTAGTGTGGCTAGGATGGGACAGGGGAACACCGGGGAGCTGTTTTTT. This gives the protein CASSVARMGQGNTGELFF. Drawing the rest from reference TRBV19 and TRBJ2-2, the complete variable domain is DGGITQSPKYLFRKEGQNVTLSCEQNLNHDAMYWYRQDPGQGLRLIYYSQIVNDFQKGDIAEGYSVSREKKESFPLTVTSAQKNPTAFYLCASSVARMGQGNTGELFFGEGSRLTVL.